A single sample is the source of the 20 T cell receptor beta chains below, sequenced in a study of blood T cell repertoires in COVID-19. Sequencing used immunoSEQ multiplex PCR; TCRdb keeps in-frame clones, though not all of them. The data show nearly 80,000 clones, approximately 82% seen once. Sequencing used peripheral blood. The receptors were sampled from a woman aged 70-85 years with acute or convalescent COVID-19.

The gene calls are TRBV10-1 and TRBJ2-1; 8 nucleotides match TRBD1. CDR1 is WNHNN, CDR2 SYGVQD, per germline (reference sequence). V shed 5 bases, J shed 4 bases, and the junction held 7 bases outside the gene matches. CDR3 length: 15 amino acids. The CDR3 loop is CASSTGTGFYNEQFF. The CDR3 nucleotides are TGCGCCAGCAGTACCGGGACAGGTTTTTACAATGAGCAGTTCTTC.

V usage is TRBV5-1 and J usage is TRBJ2-1; 13 positions match TRBD2. Germline values: CDR1 SGHRS, CDR2 YFSETQ. The CDR3 spans 16 residues. J was trimmed by 6 bases and V by 4 bases; bases with no gene match: 7. This chain's CDR3 is CASSEPGLAGINEQFF. CDR3 DNA: TGCGCCAGCAGCGAGCCGGGACTAGCGGGAATCAATGAGCAGTTCTTC.

This clone is a singleton in its sample. The rearrangement links TRBV13 to TRBJ2-3, with D hard to call. V lost 0 bases and J 1 base, leaving 8 bases between the germline ends. Germline values: CDR1 PRHDT, CDR2 FYEKMQ (reference sequence). The CDR3 sequence is 15 residues long. As DNA, the CDR3 is TGTGCCAGCAGCTTAGGCCTTCGTGGCACAGATACGCAGTATTTT. It translates to CASSLGLRGTDTQYF.

The count of this clone is one. J is TRBJ2-2 and V is TRBV7-6; tentatively, D is TRBD1 (7 bases). Germline V gene sequence: CDR1 SGHVS, CDR2 FNYEAQ. The CDR3 loop spans 17 amino acids. V lost 5 bases and J lost 6, with 22 bases in between. The CDR3 DNA follows: TGTGCCAGCAGCCGGAGCTCAGGGGGGCCCTCTCCCGGGGAGCTGTTTTTT. This encodes CASSRSSGGPSPGELFF.

The genes are TRBV5-4 and TRBJ2-7, with 7 bases matching TRBD1. V was clipped by 4 bases and J by 1 base; unmatched bases: 11. Germline V CDR1 and CDR2: SGHNT, YYREEE (reference sequence). The CDR3 covers 16 residues. In DNA form, the CDR3 reads TGTGCCAGCAGCCGGACGTCCGGGACAGAATCCTACGAGCAGTACTTC. Protein product: CASSRTSGTESYEQYF. Full variable domain (outside the CDR3, taken from reference TRBV5-4 and TRBJ2-7): ETGVTQSPTHLIKTRGQQVTLRCSSQSGHNTVSWYQQALGQGPQFIFQYYREEENGRGNFPPRFSGLQFPNYSSELNVNALELDDSALYLCASSRTSGTESYEQYFGPGTRLTVT.

The chain is built from TRBV10-1 and TRBJ2-2; no clear D. Germline values: CDR1 WNHNN, CDR2 SYGVQD (reference sequence). Trimming cost V 0 bases and J 4 bases, with 6 bases left between them. This CDR3 contains 14 residues. The CDR3: CASSESRTTGELFF. The CDR3 coding sequence is TGCGCCAGCAGTGAGTCGAGAACCACCGGGGAGCTGTTTTTT.

The J gene is TRBJ1-1, the V gene TRBV6-5; TRBD1 might be the D (5 bases). Germline V gene lookup returns CDR1 MNHEY and CDR2 SVGAGI. The CDR3 loop spans 13 amino acids. V lost 5 bases, J lost 5 bases, and 12 bases lay in between. CDR3 amino acids: CASSIQGRTEAFF. The DNA for the CDR3 is TGTGCCAGCAGTATCCAGGGAAGGACTGAAGCTTTCTTT.

In its sample, this clone was seen a few times. Other DNA variants within this sample encode the same CDR3. V is TRBV7-2 and J is TRBJ1-1, with 7 bases identical to TRBD1. Trimming at V came to 1 base and at J to 5 bases, leaving 7 bases not matched to a gene. This CDR3 region has 15 residues. CDR1 is SGHTA, CDR2 FQGNSA, per germline. The DNA for the CDR3 is TGTGCCAGCAGCTTAGGGACAGGCCCAGGGACTGAAGCTTTCTTT. Amino acid sequence: CASSLGTGPGTEAFF.

The chain is built from TRBV19 and TRBJ1-5; D is perhaps TRBD1 (5 bases). Germline lookup yields CDR1 LNHDA and CDR2 SQIVND (reference sequence). The ends were cut back, 7 bases at V and 4 bases at J, with 23 bases in the middle. CDR3 length: 17 residues. This CDR3 reads CASNRQGGDAENQPQHF. DNA for the CDR3: TGTGCCAGTAACCGACAAGGAGGGGATGCAGAGAATCAGCCCCAGCATTTT. The full variable domain, in which reference TRBV19 and TRBJ1-5 provide the parts outside the CDR3, is DGGITQSPKYLFRKEGQNVTLSCEQNLNHDAMYWYRQDPGQGLRLIYYSQIVNDFQKGDIAEGYSVSREKKESFPLTVTSAQKNPTAFYLCASNRQGGDAENQPQHFGDGTRLSIL.

The V gene is TRBV6-5, the J gene TRBJ2-7; 7 bases fit TRBD1. Germline V gives CDR1 MNHEY, CDR2 SVGAGI. The CDR3 consists of 12 residues. V lost 4 bases and J lost 6; bases outside the gene matches: 3. Written as DNA, the CDR3 is TGTGCCAGCAGTTCGTCAGGGGGCGAGCAGTACTTC. Protein: CASSSSGGEQYF.

The chain uses TRBV4-1 and TRBJ2-7; D uncertain. Trimming took off 2 bases at V and 3 bases at J, with 11 bases between the two ends. This CDR3 is built from 14 residues. Germline V gives CDR1 MGHRA, CDR2 YSYEKL. The CDR3 protein is CASSQIQQDYEQYF. The CDR3 nucleotides read TGCGCCAGCAGCCAAATTCAGCAGGACTACGAGCAGTACTTC.

V gene TRBV3-1 (or the pseudogene TRBV3-2) combines with J gene TRBJ2-7; no definite D call. Deletions cut 5 bases from V and 0 bases from J, with 11 bases between. The CDR3 totals 14 residues. Germline CDR1 LGHDT, CDR2 YNNKEL (reference sequence). As DNA, the CDR3 is TGTGCCAGCAGCTTAGTCCTCCACTCCTACGAGCAGTACTTC. This codes for CASSLVLHSYEQYF.

V usage is TRBV4-1 and J usage is TRBJ2-1, with 15 bases aligning to TRBD2. The CDR3 spans 20 residues. With 5 bases clipped from V and 4 bases from J, the junction kept 15 bases outside the gene matches. Germline V gene sequence: CDR1 MGHRA, CDR2 YSYEKL. CDR3 DNA sequence: TGCGCCAGCAGCATACCCCGGGGACTAGCGGGAGGCCCTCTTTACAATGAGCAGTTCTTC. Translation: CASSIPRGLAGGPLYNEQFF.

V and J are TRBV19 and TRBJ2-3; 8 positions match TRBD2. In germline, CDR1 is LNHDA, CDR2 SQIVND (reference sequence). This CDR3 comprises 15 residues. Unmatched junction bases numbered 3, after V lost 4 bases and J lost 0 bases. CDR3 DNA: TGTGCCAGTAGTAATAGCGGGGCTAGCACAGATACGCAGTATTTT. It is translated as CASSNSGASTDTQYF.

The J gene is TRBJ2-1, the V gene TRBV30; 10 bases map to TRBD2. Germline-derived CDR1 and CDR2 are GTSNPN and SVGIG (reference sequence). The CDR3 contains 15 residues. After removal of 2 bases from V and 9 bases from J, the junction contained 10 bases not matched to a gene. The CDR3 nucleotides read TGTGCCTGGAGTACCGGCCTAGCGGGAGCCGGTGAGCAGTTCTTC. It encodes CAWSTGLAGAGEQFF.

The rearrangement joins TRBV29-1 to TRBJ2-7; D unresolved. Per the germline V gene, CDR1 is SQVTM and CDR2 is ANQGSEA. CDR3 length equals 15 residues. Trimming removed 4 bases at V and 1 base at J, with 17 bases between. CDR3 coding DNA: TGCAGCGTTGGGCCCCCAAGCTCAGGTTCCTACGAGCAGTACTTC. Translation gives CSVGPPSSGSYEQYF.

The rearrangement uses TRBV10-3 and TRBJ2-1; no reliable D call. In germline, CDR1 is ENHRY, CDR2 SYGVKD. V shed 9 bases and J shed 4 bases, with 7 bases lying between them. This CDR3 spans 11 amino acids. The CDR3 is CAIGDYNEQFF. DNA for the CDR3: TGTGCCATTGGAGATTACAATGAGCAGTTCTTC.

This chain uses TRBV5-1 with TRBJ2-5, with 7 bases matching TRBD1. There are 16 residues in the CDR3. The V segment lost 0 bases and the J segment 2 bases; nucleotides outside the gene matches: 7. The germline V gene encodes CDR1 SGHRS and CDR2 YFSETQ. The CDR3 region has the DNA TGCGCCAGCAGCTTGGTTGGGCAGGGGGTTCAAGAGACCCAGTACTTC. It yields the protein CASSLVGQGVQETQYF.

This chain uses TRBV5-4 with TRBJ1-6, with D hard to call. The CDR3 has 14 amino acids. Trimming stripped 0 bases from V and 8 bases from J, with 9 bases between. Germline V gene sequence: CDR1 SGHNT, CDR2 YYREEE (reference sequence). CDR3 loop: CASSLVGEDSPLHF. CDR3 sequence (DNA): TGTGCCAGCAGCTTGGTTGGGGAGGATTCACCCCTCCACTTT.

Worth noting for this clone: This sample includes further DNA sequences coding for the same CDR3. The rearrangement uses TRBV5-1 and TRBJ2-7, with 9 bases aligning to TRBD1. V shed 4 bases, J shed 2 bases, and the junction held 4 bases outside the gene matches. Germline V lookup: CDR1 SGHRS, CDR2 YFSETQ. The CDR3 spans 14 residues. In nucleotides, the CDR3 is TGCGCCAGCAGCCCGGGACAGGGCGCCTACGAGCAGTACTTC. This gives the protein CASSPGQGAYEQYF.